This T cell receptor beta chain originates from a study of T cells in Graves' hyperthyroidism and ophthalmopathy. The CDR3 regions of TCR beta were amplified from RNA transcripts. The TCR CDR3 was amplified in a first-round RT-PCR using the HTBI primer set. One entry per CDR3 protein results from TCRdb running MiXCR on the multiplex PCR reads. The data hold hundreds of thousands of distinct CDR3 sequences, with around 20% observed a single time. For ophthalmopathy patients, the Clinical Activity Score was at least 3 and the NOSPECS grade at least 4; duration was under 3 months. Any patient presenting with uncontrolled infection, other autoimmune disease, pregnancy or lactation was left out. This clonotype was detected a few times. The antigen is not known. This CDR3 spans 13 amino acids. Between the trimmed V and J ends, which lost 3 bases and 9 bases, there was a span of 11 bases. In germline, CDR1 is SGHTA, CDR2 FQGNSA.

Study-wide results and caveats: By a 13 V-J model, ophthalmopathy was set apart from stable hyperthyroidism. Within blood appeared most thyroid clonotypes that had expanded above 0.001.

Sequencing used blood. This sequence originates from a man in his thirties or forties with Graves' ophthalmopathy. This chain links TRBV7-2 with TRBJ2-2; no firm D call. The DNA for the CDR3 is TGTGCCAGCAGCTTGGGGTCCAACTGGGAGCTGTTTTTT. Its protein is CASSLGSNWELFF.